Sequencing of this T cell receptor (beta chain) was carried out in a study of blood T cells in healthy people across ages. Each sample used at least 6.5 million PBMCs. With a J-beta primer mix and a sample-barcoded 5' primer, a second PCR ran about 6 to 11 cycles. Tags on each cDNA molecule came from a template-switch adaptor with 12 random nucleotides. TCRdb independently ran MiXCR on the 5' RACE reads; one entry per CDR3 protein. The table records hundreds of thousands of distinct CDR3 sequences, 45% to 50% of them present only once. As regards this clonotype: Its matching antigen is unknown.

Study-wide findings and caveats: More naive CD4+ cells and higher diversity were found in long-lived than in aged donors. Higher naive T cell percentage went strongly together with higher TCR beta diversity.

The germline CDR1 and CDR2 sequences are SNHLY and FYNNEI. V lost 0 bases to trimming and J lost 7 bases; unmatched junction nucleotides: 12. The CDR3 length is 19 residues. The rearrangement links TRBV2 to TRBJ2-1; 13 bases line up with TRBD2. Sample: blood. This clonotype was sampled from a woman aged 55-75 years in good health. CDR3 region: CASSEASTSGRATGNEQFF. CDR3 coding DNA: TGTGCCAGCAGTGAAGCGAGTACTAGCGGGAGGGCCACCGGGAATGAGCAGTTCTTC.